This TCR beta chain was captured by sequencing in a study of T cells after yellow fever vaccination. Regarding the study as a whole: Post-booster repertoires contained most primary-vaccination clones again (about 95% CD4, approximately 88% CD8).

TCRdb reprocessed the 5' RACE reads via MiXCR and lists one record per CDR3 protein. The data show a few hundred thousand distinct CDR3 sequences, about 17% seen once. Of note for this clonotype: The antigen remains unidentified.

This CDR3 has 16 residues. Trimming removed 1 base at V and 4 bases at J, with 16 bases between. The source was PBMCs, collected less than 6 days after the first yellow fever vaccination. The gene calls are TRBV12-3 or TRBV12-4 and TRBJ1-2; D unclear. The TCR originated in a man aged 18 to 29 who received the YFV17D yellow fever vaccine. CDR3: CASSLEWTPAPYGYTF. As DNA, the CDR3 is TGTGCCAGCAGTTTAGAATGGACCCCGGCGCCCTATGGCTACACCTTC.